This entry describes one TCR beta chain. Original data processing: Cell counts per sample came from amplifying reference gene primers. Measured with immunoSEQ multiplex PCR; TCRdb has only the in-frame clones, and not every one. Clone size and the V and J calls come from that table; the DNA yielded D and trimming. The table records some 250,000 clones, around 83% of them present only once. The data were obtained in a study of blood T cell repertoires in COVID-19. Study-wide context: Samples representing acute and convalescent COVID-19 were sourced from the United States, Italy and Spain. PBMCs, B-cell-depleted T cells, or T cells were the source of the cDNA or gDNA that made up the material.

Germline assignment: CDR1 SNHLY and CDR2 FYNNEI. The trim removed 6 bases at V and 0 bases at J, leaving 6 bases unmatched. CDR3 length: 16 residues. Sequencing was done on a sample of peripheral blood. This sequence joins TRBV2 and TRBJ2-2, with TRBD2 matching over 8 bases. This TCR was sampled from a woman under 30 with acute or convalescent COVID-19. CDR3 in amino acids: CASSTGLAANTGELFF. The CDR3 DNA reads TGTGCCAGCAGCACCGGACTAGCCGCGAACACCGGGGAGCTGTTTTTT. Filled out from reference TRBV2 and TRBJ2-2, the complete variable domain reads EPEVTQTPSHQVTQMGQEVILRCVPISNHLYFYWYRQILGQKVEFLVSFYNNEISEKSEIFDDQFSVERPDGSNFTLKIRSTKLEDSAMYFCASSTGLAANTGELFFGEGSRLTVL.